A single sample is the source of the 28 T cell receptor beta chains below, sequenced in a study of T cells in localized non-small cell lung cancer. Sequenced by immunoSEQ multiplex PCR; TCRdb stores in-frame clones only, minus some. This sample has tens of thousands of clones, with 65% to 90% found just once. Sequences were derived from PBMCs, sampled before any cancer treatment. The origin of the receptors is a man aged 40 to 70 with stage II lung adenocarcinoma.

The J gene is TRBJ1-2, the V gene TRBV5-4; perhaps TRBD1 as D (5 bases). Germline CDR1 SGHNT, CDR2 YYREEE (reference sequence). This CDR3 is 16 amino acids long. Trimming removed 4 bases at V and 1 base at J, with 17 bases between. For the CDR3, the DNA is TGTGCCAGCAGCGAGGCCAACTTACAGGATAACTATGGCTACACCTTC. Translated, it gives CASSEANLQDNYGYTF.

V gene TRBV7-9 combines with J gene TRBJ1-2; weak D call: TRBD1 (6 bases). Germline lookup yields CDR1 SEHNR and CDR2 FQNEAQ (reference sequence). The CDR3 runs to 15 residues. V was clipped by 5 bases and J by 7 bases, with 20 bases between them. In DNA, the CDR3 is TGTGCCAGCAGCAAGGCGGGGGGCAGTGAACGTGGCTACACCTTC. Translated, it gives CASSKAGGSERGYTF.

The CDR3 sequence: CASAPRATDIQYF. CDR3 nucleotides: TGTGCCAGCGCCCCGAGAGCGACGGACATTCAGTACTTC. The V gene is TRBV13, the J gene TRBJ2-4; no reliable D call. Germline loops: CDR1 PRHDT, CDR2 FYEKMQ (reference sequence). The CDR3 has 13 residues. The V end lost 8 bases, the J end lost 8 bases, and 16 bases lay between the germline ends.

The chain uses TRBV6-5 and TRBJ2-3; D gene ambiguous. Germline CDR1 MNHEY, CDR2 SVGAGI. There are 16 residues in the CDR3. V was cut by 2 bases and J by 0 bases, with 12 bases left in between. As DNA, the CDR3 is TGTGCCAGCAGTTACGTCCGTCAAGTCAGCACAGATACGCAGTATTTT. Translation gives CASSYVRQVSTDTQYF.

This clone was seen a handful of times. This chain uses TRBV4-1 with TRBJ2-2; weak D call: TRBD1 (6 bases). The V and J ends lost 0 bases and 1 base respectively, with 9 bases between them. Germline assignment: CDR1 MGHRA and CDR2 YSYEKL. CDR3 length equals 16 residues. As DNA, the CDR3 is TGCGCCAGCAGCCAAGAAACAGGGCTGAACACCGGGGAGCTGTTTTTT. Translating gives CASSQETGLNTGELFF.

In its sample, this clone was seen a few times. The chain carries TRBV6-1 and TRBJ1-6; no definite D call. Trimming took off 8 bases at V and 0 bases at J, with 8 bases between the two ends. The germline gives CDR1 MNHNS, CDR2 SASEGT. There are 14 residues in the CDR3. For the CDR3, the DNA is TGTGCCAGCTCATTTAACTCCTATAATTCACCCCTCCACTTT. Encoded protein: CASSFNSYNSPLHF.

This clone counts as medium-sized. This chain connects TRBV5-1 to TRBJ2-7; a weak D match, TRBD2 (6 bases). CDR3 size: 14 residues. The germline V gene has CDR1 SGHRS and CDR2 YFSETQ. Between the trimmed V and J ends, which lost 0 bases and 4 bases, there was a span of 11 bases. The CDR3 protein is CASSLDGGRYEQYF. CDR3 coding DNA: TGCGCCAGCAGCTTGGACGGGGGTAGATACGAGCAGTACTTC.

V is TRBV4-2 and J is TRBJ1-1; D remains unclear. The germline CDR1 and CDR2 sequences are LGHNA and YNFKEQ. Trimming left V 3 bases short and J 8 bases short, with 10 bases between. CDR3 length: 12 residues. The CDR3 region is CASSHDSFEAFF. CDR3 nucleotide sequence: TGTGCCAGCAGCCATGACTCCTTCGAAGCTTTCTTT.

The gene calls are TRBV9 and TRBJ2-3; possible D gene TRBD2, 6 bases. The CDR3 is made up of 17 amino acids. Germline V lookup: CDR1 SGDLS, CDR2 YYNGEE. V was cut by 2 bases and J by 0 bases, with 16 bases left in between. The CDR3 sequence is CASSVGSGTTSTDTQYF. The CDR3 DNA follows: TGTGCCAGCAGCGTGGGTAGCGGCACAACTAGCACAGATACGCAGTATTTT.

The chain is built from TRBV14 and TRBJ2-3, with TRBD2 matching 11 bases. CDR1 SGHDN and CDR2 FVKESK come from the germline V gene. The CDR3 totals 16 residues. V dropped 4 bases and J dropped 3; count of bases not matched to a gene: 6. The CDR3 reads CASSPLAGGLTDTQYF. CDR3 sequence (DNA): TGTGCCAGCAGCCCCCTAGCGGGAGGATTAACAGATACGCAGTATTTT.

J is TRBJ1-4 and V is TRBV5-1; D gene uncertain. CDR1 and CDR2 (germline): SGHRS, YFSETQ. Trimming took off 3 bases at V and 0 bases at J, with 9 bases between the two ends. This CDR3 has 15 residues. The CDR3, as DNA: TGCGCCAGCAGCTGGGGAGGGTCAACTAATGAAAAACTGTTTTTT. Translating gives CASSWGGSTNEKLFF.

In its sample, this clone was seen once. The chain joins TRBV7-3 to TRBJ1-1; D remains unclear. The CDR3 runs 13 residues. Per germline, CDR1 SGHTA and CDR2 FQGTGA. V lost 0 bases, J lost 3 bases, and 5 bases lay in between. For the CDR3, the DNA is TGTGCCAGCAGCTTAACATCGGACACTGAAGCTTTCTTT. Residues: CASSLTSDTEAFF.

This clone was seen only a few times. The DNA of the CDR3 is TGTGCCAGCAGGAAGATCAGGGCCGGACTTTACACTGAAGCTTTCTTT. Translated, it gives CASRKIRAGLYTEAFF. The chain carries TRBV28 and TRBJ1-1; a weak D match, TRBD1 (5 bases). Germline V gives CDR1 MDHEN, CDR2 SYDVKM. This CDR3 comprises 16 residues. The V end lost 6 bases, the J end lost 3 bases, and 20 bases lay between the germline ends.

This clone rates as medium-sized (0.01 to 0.1%). J is TRBJ2-1 and V is TRBV2; 10 positions agree with TRBD2. This CDR3 is built from 16 residues. V shed 2 bases and J 1 base; nucleotides not matched to a gene: 2. CDR1 and CDR2 from the germline V gene are SNHLY and FYNNEI. CDR3 in amino acids: CASSEWTSGSYNEQFF. CDR3 bases: TGTGCCAGCAGTGAATGGACTAGCGGTTCCTACAATGAGCAGTTCTTC.

The chain carries TRBV5-4 and TRBJ2-1; D is unclear. CDR1 is SGHNT, CDR2 YYREEE, per germline (reference sequence). The CDR3 is 14 amino acids. Trimming cost V 3 bases and J 7 bases, with 14 bases left between them. CDR3 bases: TGTGCCAGCAGCTCGATCAGTCCTAGAAATGAGCAGTTCTTC. It codes for CASSSISPRNEQFF.

The chain couples TRBV18 to TRBJ1-5; D unresolved. There are 13 residues in the CDR3. Trimming stripped 3 bases from V and 3 bases from J, with 6 bases between. Germline CDR1 is KGHSH and CDR2 is LQKENI. In DNA form, the CDR3 reads TGTGCCAGCTCACCGGGCGCCAATCAGCCCCAGCATTTT. Its protein is CASSPGANQPQHF.

By share, this clone counts as medium-sized (0.01 to 0.1%). The chain has TRBV19 and TRBJ2-1, with D possibly matching TRBD2 (6 bases). The CDR3 is made up of 13 amino acids. The V end was cut by 5 bases, the J end by 9 bases, with 14 bases between. Per germline, CDR1 LNHDA and CDR2 SQIVND (reference sequence). CDR3 coding DNA: TGTGCCAGTAGTGTCCCACCGGGACTTGAGCAGTTCTTC. It is translated as CASSVPPGLEQFF.

The table lists this clone with a count of one. The chain recombines TRBV9 with TRBJ2-1; no clear D gene. Trimming removed 1 base at V and 8 bases at J, with 10 bases between. The germline V gene has CDR1 SGDLS and CDR2 YYNGEE. This CDR3 has 13 amino acids. The CDR3 nucleotides are TGTGCCAGCAGCGTACAGTCAGTCGATGAGCAGTTCTTC. As protein: CASSVQSVDEQFF. Using reference TRBV9 and TRBJ2-1 for the parts outside the CDR3, the full variable domain is DSGVTQTPKHLITATGQRVTLRCSPRSGDLSVYWYQQSLDQGLQFLIQYYNGEERAKGNILERFSAQQFPDLHSELNLSSLELGDSALYFCASSVQSVDEQFFGPGTRLTVL.

V and J are TRBV28 and TRBJ1-2; D unresolved. The CDR3 sequence is 12 residues long. The germline V and J ends were trimmed by 2 bases and 7 bases, with 8 bases remaining between them. The germline gives CDR1 MDHEN, CDR2 SYDVKM. CDR3: CASSLPLSGYTF. In DNA, the CDR3 is TGTGCCAGCAGTTTACCCCTCAGTGGCTACACCTTC.

The chain is built from TRBV5-1 and TRBJ1-2; 11 bases are shared with TRBD1. Germline CDR1 and CDR2: SGHRS and YFSETQ. This CDR3 has 16 amino acids. The ends lost 6 bases at V and 8 bases at J; junction bases unmatched: 15. The chain's CDR3 is CASTAGQGEGASGYTF. In nucleotides, the CDR3 is TGCGCCAGCACCGCGGGACAGGGGGAAGGAGCGAGCGGCTACACCTTC.

This clone is labeled medium-sized. This chain links TRBV7-3 with TRBJ1-6; D gene uncertain. V was clipped by 3 bases and J by 7 bases, with 7 bases between them. The germline V gene encodes CDR1 SGHTA and CDR2 FQGTGA. This CDR3 is built from 13 residues. The CDR3 DNA sequence: TGTGCCAGCAGCTTGGCGGAAAATTCACCCCTCCACTTT. It yields the protein CASSLAENSPLHF.

This clone occurred once. The chain combines TRBV29-1 with TRBJ1-1, with D unclear. V was clipped by 6 bases and J by 4 bases, with 9 bases between them. The germline CDR1 and CDR2 sequences are SQVTM and ANQGSEA. CDR3 length: 11 amino acids. CDR3 bases: TGCAGCGTCTCTGAGGGCACTGAAGCTTTCTTT. This gives the protein CSVSEGTEAFF.

Of note for this clone: Other DNA sequences in this sample translate to the same CDR3. This rearrangement joins TRBV7-2 to TRBJ2-7, with D unresolved. CDR3 length equals 12 residues. V was clipped by 2 bases and J by 0 bases, with 2 bases between them. The V gene's germline CDR1 is SGHTA and CDR2 FQGNSA. CDR3 nucleotide sequence: TGTGCCAGCAGCTTACCCTCCTACGAGCAGTACTTC. It yields the protein CASSLPSYEQYF. The variable domain in full, completed from reference TRBV7-2 and TRBJ2-7, reads GAGVSQSPSNKVTEKGKDVELRCDPISGHTALYWYRQSLGQGLEFLIYFQGNSAPDKSGLPSDRFSAERTGGSVSTLTIQRTQQEDSAVYLCASSLPSYEQYFGPGTRLTVT.

The V call is TRBV10-3, the J call TRBJ2-2; no firm D call. V lost 3 bases and J lost 1, with 3 bases in between. The CDR3 consists of 13 residues. The germline V gene encodes CDR1 ENHRY and CDR2 SYGVKD. This CDR3 is CAISDVNTGELFF. Here the CDR3 DNA reads TGTGCCATCAGTGATGTGAACACCGGGGAGCTGTTTTTT.

This clone was recorded only once. J is TRBJ2-5 and V is TRBV5-1, with 8 bases matching TRBD1. V dropped 4 bases and J dropped 1; count of bases not matched to a gene: 6. Germline V gene sequence: CDR1 SGHRS, CDR2 YFSETQ. This CDR3 has 15 amino acids. The DNA of the CDR3 is TGCGCCAGCAGCCTTTTCGGGACAGGCCAAGAGACCCAGTACTTC. Translating it yields CASSLFGTGQETQYF.

The chain joins TRBV7-2 to TRBJ2-7, with 12 bases fitting TRBD1. V dropped 4 bases and J dropped 7; count of bases not matched to a gene: 8. The CDR3 runs to 15 residues. Looked up from germline, CDR1 is SGHTA and CDR2 is FQGNSA. CDR3 region: CASSSGQGALWEQYF. For the CDR3, the DNA is TGTGCCAGCAGCTCGGGACAGGGGGCCCTGTGGGAGCAGTACTTC.

This chain uses TRBV11-3 with TRBJ2-2, with D hard to call. Trimming stripped 2 bases from V and 4 bases from J, with 8 bases between. This CDR3 spans 14 amino acids. Germline lookup yields CDR1 SGHNT and CDR2 YENEEA. DNA for the CDR3: TGTGCCAGCAGCTTAAGAGTTGGCACCGGGGAGCTGTTTTTT. Translating it yields CASSLRVGTGELFF.

V is TRBV6-5 and J is TRBJ1-2; TRBD1 aligns across 8 bases. V lost 5 bases to trimming and J lost 6 bases; unmatched junction nucleotides: 8. This CDR3 contains 14 residues. Germline V CDR1 and CDR2: MNHEY, SVGAGI. The CDR3 loop reads CASSSPGTGDGYTF. The DNA of the CDR3 is TGTGCCAGCAGTAGCCCTGGGACAGGAGATGGCTACACCTTC.